These 18 T cell receptor beta chains originate from one sample sequenced in a study of a mutant IDH1 vaccine in newly diagnosed glioma. The sample's time point: baseline, week 1 (first vaccination visit). Described treatment: pre-vaccination baseline after standard-of-care therapy. Clones were sequenced by immunoSEQ multiplex PCR, and TCRdb holds only the in-frame ones, with some missing. There are roughly 99,000 clones in the sample; around nine tenths occur only once, and approximately 0.6% lies in the top ten. This specimen was PBMCs, taken from a glioma patient treated with radiotherapy, temozolomide or both. These receptors all stem from a woman aged 50 to 60 with glioma.

The chain recombines TRBV7-8 with TRBJ1-5; D is perhaps TRBD1 (5 bases). V was cut by 3 bases and J by 0 bases, with 6 bases left in between. The CDR3 has 14 residues. Germline loops: CDR1 SGHVS, CDR2 FQNEAQ. The CDR3 is CASSFRDSNQPQHF. CDR3 nucleotide sequence: TGTGCCAGCAGCTTCAGGGATAGCAATCAGCCCCAGCATTTT.

The chain uses TRBV30 and TRBJ1-1; D ambiguous. This CDR3 is built from 13 residues. The V gene's germline CDR1 is GTSNPN and CDR2 SVGIG (reference sequence). Between the trimmed V and J ends, which lost 4 bases and 3 bases, there was a span of 12 bases. CDR3 in DNA: TGTGCCTGGAACGTCGGCGGGGACACTGAAGCTTTCTTT. Amino acids: CAWNVGGDTEAFF.

The genes are TRBV7-9 and TRBJ1-3; 9 nucleotides align to TRBD1. The V gene's germline CDR1 is SEHNR and CDR2 FQNEAQ (reference sequence). This CDR3 comprises 16 residues. V lost 3 bases to trimming and J lost 3 bases; unmatched junction nucleotides: 6. CDR3 loop: CASSLSEDRGGNTIYF. In nucleotides, the CDR3 is TGTGCCAGCAGCTTGTCCGAGGACAGGGGTGGAAACACCATATATTTT.

V and J are TRBV5-1 and TRBJ2-1; tentatively, D is TRBD2 (6 bases). Germline CDR1 reads SGHRS; CDR2 reads YFSETQ. CDR3 length: 14 residues. V shed 5 bases and J shed 8 bases, with 17 bases lying between them. The CDR3 here is CASRVQAGSDEQFF. In DNA, the CDR3 is TGCGCCAGCAGAGTACAGGCGGGAAGCGATGAGCAGTTCTTC.

The rearrangement joins TRBV28 to TRBJ2-7; TRBD1 aligns across 7 bases. Germline V gives CDR1 MDHEN, CDR2 SYDVKM. With 2 bases clipped from V and 3 bases from J, the junction kept 7 bases outside the gene matches. The CDR3 length is 15 residues. The CDR3 spells CASSLTGANFYEQYF. CDR3 sequence (DNA): TGTGCCAGCAGTTTAACAGGGGCCAACTTCTACGAGCAGTACTTC.

The chain carries TRBV18 and TRBJ1-1, with 7 bases fitting TRBD1. After removal of 2 bases from V and 3 bases from J, the junction contained 6 bases not matched to a gene. The CDR3 has 15 residues. The germline CDR1 and CDR2 sequences are KGHSH and LQKENI. The CDR3 spells CASSPAGGFDTEAFF. CDR3 nucleotides: TGTGCCAGCTCACCAGCAGGGGGGTTCGACACTGAAGCTTTCTTT.

The CDR3 DNA follows: TGTGCCAGCAGCTTAGGGCAGAGCACAGATACGCAGTATTTT. Translation gives CASSLGQSTDTQYF. This sequence joins TRBV7-3 and TRBJ2-3, with D uncertain. CDR1 SGHTA and CDR2 FQGTGA come from the germline V gene. Trimming removed 2 bases at V and 0 bases at J, with 6 bases between. The CDR3 runs 14 residues. The full variable domain, its missing parts supplied by reference TRBV7-3 and TRBJ2-3, is GAGVSQTPSNKVTEKGKYVELRCDPISGHTALYWYRQSLGQGPEFLIYFQGTGAADDSGLPNDRFFAVRPEGSVSTLKIQRTERGDSAVYLCASSLGQSTDTQYFGPGTRLTVL.

The V and J genes are TRBV19 and TRBJ1-5, with no clear D. The CDR3 has 14 amino acids. V was cut by 7 bases and J by 8 bases, with 18 bases left in between. The germline V gene has CDR1 LNHDA and CDR2 SQIVND (reference sequence). Here the CDR3 DNA reads TGTGCCAGTACCCCCCTTGTTTCCGGTGAGCCCCAGCATTTT. Protein product: CASTPLVSGEPQHF.

The chain combines TRBV30 with TRBJ2-1; weak D call: TRBD2 (5 bases). V was shortened by 2 bases and J by 7 bases, with 18 bases between the two germline ends. Germline V gene lookup returns CDR1 GTSNPN and CDR2 SVGIG (reference sequence). CDR3 length: 15 residues. The CDR3 region has the DNA TGTGCCTGGAGTTCCGGACTCACCCCCTCGAATGAGCAGTTCTTC. Residues: CAWSSGLTPSNEQFF.

Concerning this clone: Distinct nucleotide sequences in the sample also encode this CDR3. The chain joins TRBV7-3 to TRBJ2-3; 7 nucleotides match TRBD2. Germline V gene data show CDR1 as SGHTA and CDR2 as FQGTGA. This CDR3 is built from 15 residues. The J segment lost 2 bases and the V segment lost 0 bases, leaving 2 bases of the junction unmatched. The CDR3 nucleotides are TGTGCCAGCAGCTTAACGGGGGACTACACAGATACGCAGTATTTT. Translation: CASSLTGDYTDTQYF.

This chain links TRBV5-6 with TRBJ1-1; perhaps TRBD1 as D (6 bases). The germline V gene encodes CDR1 SGHDT and CDR2 YYEEEE. Trimming pared 5 bases from V and 1 base from J, leaving 18 bases between. The CDR3 is 16 residues long. This CDR3 reads CASSRPGGARNTEAFF. The CDR3 coding sequence is TGTGCCAGCAGTCGGCCGGGGGGGGCGAGGAACACTGAAGCTTTCTTT.

The table lists this clone with a count of one. The rearrangement uses TRBV12-5 and TRBJ1-5, with 9 bases that match TRBD1. The ends lost 5 bases at V and 4 bases at J; junction bases unmatched: 12. Germline V lookup: CDR1 LGHNT, CDR2 FRNRAP. CDR3 length: 17 amino acids. The CDR3 DNA sequence: TGTGCTAGTGGTGGAACAGGGGGCTCCTCACTAAATCAGCCCCAGCATTTT. As protein: CASGGTGGSSLNQPQHF.

The rearrangement joins TRBV6-1 to TRBJ2-3; D unresolved. V lost 9 bases, J lost 0 bases, and 10 bases lay in between. In germline, CDR1 is MNHNS, CDR2 SASEGT. CDR3 length: 13 residues. The CDR3 spells CASKRVSTDTQYF. Here the CDR3 DNA reads TGTGCCAGTAAAAGGGTTAGCACAGATACGCAGTATTTT.

V is TRBV5-1 and J is TRBJ1-6; a weak D match, TRBD1 (6 bases). Between the trimmed V and J ends, which lost 4 bases and 7 bases, there was a span of 9 bases. This CDR3 has 13 residues. Germline assignment: CDR1 SGHRS and CDR2 YFSETQ. The CDR3 sequence is CASSSGQNSPLHF. CDR3 DNA sequence: TGCGCCAGCAGCAGCGGACAGAATTCACCCCTCCACTTT.

This clone was seen a few times. This chain uses TRBV2 with TRBJ1-5; no clear D. Per germline, CDR1 SNHLY and CDR2 FYNNEI. CDR3 length: 15 amino acids. The V end was cut by 8 bases, the J end by 0 bases, with 14 bases between. CDR3 nucleotide sequence: TGTGCCAGCCAGCGTGGGTCTATTAGCAATCAGCCCCAGCATTTT. Its translation is CASQRGSISNQPQHF. The complete variable domain, with remaining parts taken from reference TRBV2 and TRBJ1-5, reads EPEVTQTPSHQVTQMGQEVILRCVPISNHLYFYWYRQILGQKVEFLVSFYNNEISEKSEIFDDQFSVERPDGSNFTLKIRSTKLEDSAMYFCASQRGSISNQPQHFGDGTRLSIL.

The chain joins TRBV10-3 to TRBJ1-5; a weak D match, TRBD1 (5 bases). Germline CDR1 and CDR2: ENHRY and SYGVKD. Trimming cost V 9 bases and J 3 bases, with 9 bases left between them. This CDR3 has 12 amino acids. The CDR3 DNA sequence: TGTGCCATGGGCAGGGCCAATCAGCCCCAGCATTTT. This encodes CAMGRANQPQHF.

V and J are TRBV5-6 and TRBJ2-7; tentative D call: TRBD1 (6 bases). V was trimmed by 1 base and J by 1 base, leaving 12 bases between them. This CDR3 spans 15 amino acids. Per the germline V gene, CDR1 is SGHDT and CDR2 is YYEEEE. CDR3 nucleotides: TGTGCCAGCAGCTTGTTCGATACAGGGTCCTACGAGCAGTACTTC. The encoded protein is CASSLFDTGSYEQYF.

The chain combines TRBV5-5 with TRBJ1-1; D call uncertain. The CDR3 totals 13 residues. Trimming cost V 0 bases and J 1 base, with 4 bases left between them. The germline V gene has CDR1 SGHKS and CDR2 YYEKEE (reference sequence). The CDR3, as DNA: TGTGCCAGCAGCTTGGGGAGGAACACTGAAGCTTTCTTT. It is translated as CASSLGRNTEAFF.